This passage covers 23 T cell receptor beta chains from one sample sequenced in a study of cytomegalovirus exposure and HLA in healthy donors. This PCR relied on a set of 60 Vbeta primers and 13 Jbeta primers. Clones were read by immunoSEQ multiplex PCR, and TCRdb kept only the in-frame ones, dropping some. Seen here are 90,000 to 150,000 clones, less than 85% observed once, and the top ten hold 15% to 20%. Sequencing was performed on PBMCs. These receptors were obtained from a man aged 45 to 65 in good health and CMV-seropositive.

The rearrangement uses TRBV7-2 and TRBJ2-2, with 12 bases aligning to TRBD2. The length of the CDR3 is 18 residues. The V segment lost 0 bases and the J segment 4 bases; nucleotides outside the gene matches: 6. Germline lookup yields CDR1 SGHTA and CDR2 FQGNSA. CDR3 amino acids: CASSLAGASGRGTGELFF. The CDR3 region has the DNA TGTGCCAGCAGCTTAGCAGGGGCTAGCGGGAGGGGCACCGGGGAGCTGTTTTTT.

The V gene is TRBV2, the J gene TRBJ2-2; 7 nucleotides line up with TRBD1. Looked up from germline, CDR1 is SNHLY and CDR2 is FYNNEI. This CDR3 is built from 14 residues. Trimming at V came to 6 bases and at J to 5 bases, leaving 6 bases not matched to a gene. CDR3 nucleotides: TGTGCCAGCAGCACTGGACAGGTGACCGGGGAGCTGTTTTTT. As protein: CASSTGQVTGELFF.

This rearrangement joins TRBV5-6 to TRBJ2-1, with D possibly being TRBD2 (6 bases). CDR3 size: 15 residues. Trimming removed 4 bases from V and 10 bases from J, with 21 bases in between. Looked up from germline, CDR1 is SGHDT and CDR2 is YYEEEE. The CDR3 coding sequence is TGTGCCAGCAGCCTCCGGGAGAGGGCCTCTCCCGAGCAGTTCTTC. Amino acids: CASSLRERASPEQFF.

CDR3 sequence (DNA): TGCGCCAGCAGCTTGGGCAGGATGGAAGAGACCCAGTACTTC. It specifies CASSLGRMEETQYF. The rearrangement uses TRBV5-1 and TRBJ2-5; D ambiguous. Trimming pared 0 bases from V and 3 bases from J, leaving 9 bases between. This CDR3 spans 14 amino acids. The V gene's germline CDR1 is SGHRS and CDR2 YFSETQ.

The genes are TRBV7-2 and TRBJ2-7; 9 bases align to TRBD2. The CDR3 runs to 11 residues. CDR1 and CDR2 from the germline V gene are SGHTA and FQGNSA. Trimming cost V 11 bases and J 6 bases; bases outside gene matches: 5. The CDR3 nucleotides read TGTGCCTCGGGACTAGCCCCCGAGCAGTACTTC. Protein product: CASGLAPEQYF.

The chain employs TRBV7-2 and TRBJ1-5; D not certain. CDR1 and CDR2 from the germline V gene are SGHTA and FQGNSA. Trimming pared 3 bases from V and 1 base from J, leaving 4 bases between. The CDR3 is made up of 13 amino acids. CDR3 region: CASSFSSNQPQHF. CDR3 DNA sequence: TGTGCCAGCAGCTTCTCCAGCAATCAGCCCCAGCATTTT.

V and J are TRBV7-2 and TRBJ1-1; D perhaps matches TRBD1 (5 bases). Germline assignment: CDR1 SGHTA and CDR2 FQGNSA. The CDR3 runs 16 residues. Trimming pared 1 base from V and 1 base from J, leaving 13 bases between. CDR3 sequence: CASSLDAGVTNTEAFF. CDR3 sequence (DNA): TGTGCCAGCAGCTTAGATGCGGGGGTAACGAACACTGAAGCTTTCTTT.

The chain links TRBV15 to TRBJ2-5; weak D call: TRBD2 (6 bases). The CDR3 sequence is 15 residues long. The germline V and J ends were trimmed by 1 base and 4 bases, with 13 bases remaining between them. Per germline, CDR1 LNHNV and CDR2 YYDKDF (reference sequence). CDR3 bases: TGTGCCACCAGCAGAGTGCAGGGAGCGGGAGAGACCCAGTACTTC. Amino acid sequence: CATSRVQGAGETQYF.

The rearrangement links TRBV5-1 to TRBJ2-5; a possible D gene is TRBD1 (6 bases). CDR1 and CDR2 from the germline V gene are SGHRS and YFSETQ. The CDR3 is 13 residues long. Trimming shortened V by 4 bases and J by 10 bases, and 17 bases separated the two germline ends. The CDR3 DNA is TGCGCCAGCAGCCCGGACAGTTCTTGGGTCCAGTACTTC. It encodes CASSPDSSWVQYF.

The V call is TRBV5-4, the J call TRBJ2-1, with a weak D call TRBD2 (8 bases). Germline V CDR1 and CDR2: SGHNT, YYREEE (reference sequence). This CDR3 spans 14 amino acids. The V gene lost 5 bases and the J gene lost 8 bases, with 17 bases spanning the gap. The CDR3 DNA is TGTGCCAGCAGTCTGGGACTAGGGGGCGATGAGCAGTTCTTC. It yields the protein CASSLGLGGDEQFF.

The CDR3 spells CASRPSEGSLHF. CDR3 in DNA: TGTGCCAGCAGACCCTCCGAGGGATCCCTCCACTTT. V gene TRBV7-9 combines with J gene TRBJ1-6; D gene unclear. Germline V gene data show CDR1 as SEHNR and CDR2 as FQNEAQ (reference sequence). The CDR3 extends over 12 amino acids. Deletions cut 6 bases from V and 14 bases from J, with 14 bases between.

The CDR3 DNA is TGTGCCAGCAGCTCTCTCCGGGACAAGACCTACGAGCAGTACTTC. Amino acids: CASSSLRDKTYEQYF. The rearrangement joins TRBV11-2 to TRBJ2-7; possible D gene TRBD1, 6 bases. V was trimmed by 4 bases and J by 2 bases, leaving 15 bases between them. This CDR3 has 15 residues. Germline V gene sequence: CDR1 SGHAT, CDR2 FQNNGV.

The chain has TRBV19 and TRBJ1-2, with D possibly matching TRBD1 (6 bases). Germline assignment: CDR1 LNHDA and CDR2 SQIVND (reference sequence). Trimming removed 3 bases at V and 0 bases at J, with 8 bases between. The CDR3 spans 14 residues. Here the CDR3 DNA reads TGTGCCAGTAGTATGGACAGAGCTAACTATGGCTACACCTTC. Translating it yields CASSMDRANYGYTF.

The J gene is TRBJ2-3, the V gene TRBV28; 8 bases are shared with TRBD2. Germline CDR1 MDHEN, CDR2 SYDVKM. J was trimmed by 2 bases and V by 3 bases; bases with no gene match: 10. This CDR3 is built from 17 residues. CDR3 region: CASSFGPSAGATDTQYF. The CDR3 DNA reads as TGTGCCAGCAGTTTTGGCCCTTCAGCGGGAGCCACAGATACGCAGTATTTT. The full variable domain, its missing parts supplied by reference TRBV28 and TRBJ2-3, is DVKVTQSSRYLVKRTGEKVFLECVQDMDHENMFWYRQDPGLGLRLIYFSYDVKMKEKGDIPEGYSVSREKKERFSLILESASTNQTSMYLCASSFGPSAGATDTQYFGPGTRLTVL.

The chain joins TRBV23-1 to TRBJ2-7; D unclear. TRBV23-1 is known as an ORF, though its function is uncertain. The V and J ends lost 2 bases and 5 bases respectively, with 7 bases between them. The CDR3 is 12 amino acids. The CDR3 coding sequence is TGCGCCAGCAGTCAACCGTCCCACGAGCAGTACTTC. This sequence encodes CASSQPSHEQYF.

The chain combines TRBV19 with TRBJ2-7; D is unclear. V was shortened by 5 bases and J by 4 bases, with 12 bases between the two germline ends. In germline, CDR1 is LNHDA, CDR2 SQIVND (reference sequence). The length of the CDR3 is 13 residues. The CDR3 is CASSYAANYEQYF. CDR3 in DNA: TGTGCCAGTAGTTACGCAGCGAATTACGAGCAGTACTTC.

This chain connects TRBV27 to TRBJ2-3; tentatively, D is TRBD1 (6 bases). Per germline, CDR1 MNHEY and CDR2 SMNVEV (reference sequence). The ends were cut back, 5 bases at V and 0 bases at J, with 15 bases in the middle. This CDR3 spans 16 amino acids. In nucleotides, the CDR3 is TGTGCCAGCAGTAGAACAGGGTTCCCTAGCACAGATACGCAGTATTTT. The encoded protein is CASSRTGFPSTDTQYF.

V gene TRBV29-1 combines with J gene TRBJ2-7; 8 bases are a match to TRBD1. CDR1 and CDR2 (germline): SQVTM, ANQGSEA. Trimming removed 0 bases from V and 7 bases from J; junction bases left unmatched: 5. The CDR3 runs to 13 residues. The DNA of the CDR3 is TGCAGCGTTGAAGATCAGGGGGCTGGGGAGCAGTACTTC. Its translation: CSVEDQGAGEQYF.

V usage is TRBV29-1 and J usage is TRBJ1-2; D uncertain. In germline, CDR1 is SQVTM, CDR2 ANQGSEA. The CDR3 runs to 14 residues. Trimming left V 3 bases short and J 5 bases short, with 16 bases between. The CDR3 sequence is CSVERAGDLYGYTF. CDR3 DNA: TGCAGCGTTGAGCGGGCCGGGGATCTTTATGGCTACACCTTC.

This rearrangement joins TRBV7-2 to TRBJ2-4, with a tentative D call TRBD2 (8 bases). CDR1 SGHTA and CDR2 FQGNSA come from the germline V gene. This CDR3 is 16 amino acids long. The V end was cut by 0 bases, the J end by 9 bases, with 18 bases between. The CDR3 DNA reads as TGTGCCAGCAGCTTAGCAGGGGGCGGGGGGAAGGGCATTCAGTACTTC. Its protein product is CASSLAGGGGKGIQYF.

CDR3 amino acids: CASSFWGFGTGISGANVLTF. CDR3 nucleotides: TGCGCCAGCAGCTTTTGGGGCTTTGGGACAGGGATTTCTGGGGCCAACGTCCTGACTTTC. The chain recombines TRBV5-1 with TRBJ2-6, with 9 positions matching TRBD1. There are 20 residues in the CDR3. V gave up 2 bases and J gave up 1 base; unmatched junction bases: 13. Germline lookup yields CDR1 SGHRS and CDR2 YFSETQ.

This clone was observed a single time. The CDR3 DNA reads TGTGCCAGCAGTGACGGACTAGCGGGGGGGCCAGATACGCAGTATTTT. It encodes CASSDGLAGGPDTQYF. The chain links TRBV6-4 to TRBJ2-3; TRBD2 matches at 15 bases. V was clipped by 2 bases and J by 4 bases; unmatched bases: 1. Germline-derived CDR1 and CDR2 are MRHNA and SNTAGT. The CDR3 loop spans 16 amino acids.

This clone came up a few times. The chain joins TRBV5-4 to TRBJ2-5, with D perhaps TRBD2 (6 bases). The J call may be wrong; the DNA end is better matched by TRBJ2-7. Germline CDR1 and CDR2: SGHNT and YYREEE (reference sequence). The CDR3 is made up of 14 amino acids. The CDR3 reads CASSFWDWGYEQYF. CDR3 DNA: TGTGCCAGCAGCTTTTGGGACTGGGGCTACGAGCAGTACTTC.